There are a few counts of the clone carrying this T cell receptor (beta chain). Looked up from germline, CDR1 is MNHEY and CDR2 is SVGAGI. The CDR3 runs 13 residues. Trimming cost V 2 bases and J 2 bases, with 6 bases left between them. Sequencing used immunoSEQ multiplex PCR; TCRdb keeps in-frame clones, though not all of them. The repertoire includes about 180,000 clones, 60% to 80% of them detected once, and 13% to 15% sits in the top ten. This sample was taken from a study of blood T cell repertoires in COVID-19. The specimen sequenced was PBMCs or T cells enriched from blood (not recorded which). The TCR comes from a man aged 60 to 75 who had been exposed to COVID-19. V usage is TRBV6-5 and J usage is TRBJ1-2; unclear D gene. This CDR3 is CASSYAGNYGYTF. The CDR3 DNA sequence: TGTGCCAGCAGTTACGCGGGAAACTATGGCTACACCTTC.